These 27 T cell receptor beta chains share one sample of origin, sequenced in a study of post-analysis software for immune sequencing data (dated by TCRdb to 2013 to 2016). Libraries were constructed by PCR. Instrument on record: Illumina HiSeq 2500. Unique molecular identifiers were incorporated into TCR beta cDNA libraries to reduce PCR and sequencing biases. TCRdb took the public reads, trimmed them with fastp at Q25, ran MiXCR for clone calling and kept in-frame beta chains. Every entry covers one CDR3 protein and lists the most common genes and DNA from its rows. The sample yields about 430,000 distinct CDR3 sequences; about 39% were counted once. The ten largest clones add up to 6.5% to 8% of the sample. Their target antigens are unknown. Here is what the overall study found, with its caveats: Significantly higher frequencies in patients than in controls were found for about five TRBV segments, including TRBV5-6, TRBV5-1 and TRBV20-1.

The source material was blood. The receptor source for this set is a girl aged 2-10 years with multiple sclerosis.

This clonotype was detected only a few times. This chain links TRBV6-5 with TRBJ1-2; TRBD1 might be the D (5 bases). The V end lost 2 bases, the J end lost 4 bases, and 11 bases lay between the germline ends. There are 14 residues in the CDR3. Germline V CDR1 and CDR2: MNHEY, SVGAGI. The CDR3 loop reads CASSYAGLGYGYTF. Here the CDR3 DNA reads TGTGCCAGCAGTTACGCAGGGCTTGGCTATGGCTACACCTTC.

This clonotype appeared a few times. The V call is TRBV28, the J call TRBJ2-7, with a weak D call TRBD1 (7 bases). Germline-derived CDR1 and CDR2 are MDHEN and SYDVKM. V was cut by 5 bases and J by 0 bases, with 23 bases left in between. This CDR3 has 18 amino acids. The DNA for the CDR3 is TGTGCCAGCAGTGCTTCCCATCACAGGGGAGGCGGCTCCTACGAGCAGTACTTC. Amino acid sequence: CASSASHHRGGGSYEQYF.

The CDR3 here is CSAITGKGYTF. CDR3 nucleotides: TGCAGTGCTATTACAGGGAAAGGCTACACCTTC. This sequence joins TRBV20-1 and TRBJ1-2; tentative D call: TRBD1 (6 bases). Germline CDR1 reads DFQATT; CDR2 reads SNEGSKA (reference sequence). The ends were cut back, 4 bases at V and 8 bases at J, with 11 bases in the middle. The CDR3 totals 11 residues.

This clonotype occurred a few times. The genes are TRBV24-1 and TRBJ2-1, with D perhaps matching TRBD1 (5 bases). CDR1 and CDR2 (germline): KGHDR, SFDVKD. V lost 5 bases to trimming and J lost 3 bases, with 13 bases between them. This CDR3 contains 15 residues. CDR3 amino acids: CATSAGQGYYNEQFF. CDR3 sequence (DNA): TGTGCCACCAGTGCAGGGCAGGGATACTACAATGAGCAGTTCTTC.

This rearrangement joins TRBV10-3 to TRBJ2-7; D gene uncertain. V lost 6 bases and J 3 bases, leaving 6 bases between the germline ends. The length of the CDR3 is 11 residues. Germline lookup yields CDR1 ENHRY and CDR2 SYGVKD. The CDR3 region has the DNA TGTGCCATCAGAGAGCTCTACGAGCAGTACTTC. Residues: CAIRELYEQYF.

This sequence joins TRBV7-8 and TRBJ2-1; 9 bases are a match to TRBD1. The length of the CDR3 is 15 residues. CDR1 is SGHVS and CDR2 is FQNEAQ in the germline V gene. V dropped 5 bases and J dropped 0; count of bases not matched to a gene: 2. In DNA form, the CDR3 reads TGTGCCAGCAGCAGACAGGGGGGCTCCTACAATGAGCAGTTCTTC. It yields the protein CASSRQGGSYNEQFF. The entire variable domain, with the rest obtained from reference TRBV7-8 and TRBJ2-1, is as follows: GAGVSQSPRYKVAKRGQDVALRCDPISGHVSLFWYQQALGQGPEFLTYFQNEAQLDKSGLPSDRFFAERPEGSVSTLKIQRTQQEDSAVYLCASSRQGGSYNEQFFGPGTRLTVL.

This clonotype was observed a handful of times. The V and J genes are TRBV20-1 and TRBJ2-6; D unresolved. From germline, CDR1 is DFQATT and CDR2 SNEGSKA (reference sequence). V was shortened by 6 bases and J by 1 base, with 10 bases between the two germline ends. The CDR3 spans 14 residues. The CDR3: CSAAPRSGANVLTF. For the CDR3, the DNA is TGCAGTGCCGCACCTCGATCTGGGGCCAACGTCCTGACTTTC.

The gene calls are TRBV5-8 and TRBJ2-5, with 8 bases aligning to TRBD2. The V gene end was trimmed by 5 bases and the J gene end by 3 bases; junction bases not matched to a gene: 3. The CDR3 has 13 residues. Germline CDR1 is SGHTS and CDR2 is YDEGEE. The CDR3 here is CASRHGGEETQYF. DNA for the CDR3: TGTGCCAGCAGGCACGGGGGGGAAGAGACCCAGTACTTC.

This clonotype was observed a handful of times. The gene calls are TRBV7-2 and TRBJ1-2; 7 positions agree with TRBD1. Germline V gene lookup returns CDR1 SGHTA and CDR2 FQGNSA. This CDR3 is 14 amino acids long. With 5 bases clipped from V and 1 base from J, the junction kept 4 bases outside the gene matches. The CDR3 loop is CASSGDRLNYGYTF. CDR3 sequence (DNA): TGTGCCAGCAGCGGGGACAGACTTAACTATGGCTACACCTTC.

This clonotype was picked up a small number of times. The CDR3 region has the DNA TGTGCCAGCACAAGAAGGGGTCTATATGGCTACACCTTC. Translating gives CASTRRGLYGYTF. The genes are TRBV28 and TRBJ1-2; possibly TRBD1 for D (5 bases). The germline gives CDR1 MDHEN, CDR2 SYDVKM. This CDR3 has 13 residues. The germline V and J ends were trimmed by 7 bases and 5 bases, with 14 bases remaining between them.

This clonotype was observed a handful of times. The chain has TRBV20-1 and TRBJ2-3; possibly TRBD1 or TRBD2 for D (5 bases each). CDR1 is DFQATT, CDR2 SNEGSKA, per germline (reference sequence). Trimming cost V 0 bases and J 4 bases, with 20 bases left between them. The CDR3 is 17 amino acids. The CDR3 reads CSARENRDLKVADTQYF. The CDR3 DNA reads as TGCAGTGCTAGAGAAAACCGGGACCTAAAAGTGGCAGATACGCAGTATTTT.

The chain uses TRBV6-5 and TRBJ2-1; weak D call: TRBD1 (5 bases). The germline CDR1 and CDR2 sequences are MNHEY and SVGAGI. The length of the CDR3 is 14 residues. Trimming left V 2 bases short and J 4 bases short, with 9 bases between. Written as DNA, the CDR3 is TGTGCCAGCAGTTACGCCACAGGTTACAATGAGCAGTTCTTC. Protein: CASSYATGYNEQFF.

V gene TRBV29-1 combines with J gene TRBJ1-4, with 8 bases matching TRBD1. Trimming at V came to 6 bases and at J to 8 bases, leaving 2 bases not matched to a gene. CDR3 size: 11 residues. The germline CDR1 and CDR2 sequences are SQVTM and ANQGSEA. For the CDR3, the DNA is TGCAGCGTCTGGACAGGGGAAAAACTGTTTTTT. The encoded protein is CSVWTGEKLFF.

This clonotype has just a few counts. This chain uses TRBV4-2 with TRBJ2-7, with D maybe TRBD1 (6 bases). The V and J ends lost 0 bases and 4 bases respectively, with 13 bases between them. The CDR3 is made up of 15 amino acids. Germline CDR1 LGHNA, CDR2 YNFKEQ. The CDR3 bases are TGTGCCAGCAGCCAAGACAAGACAGGACTTTACGAGCAGTACTTC. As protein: CASSQDKTGLYEQYF.

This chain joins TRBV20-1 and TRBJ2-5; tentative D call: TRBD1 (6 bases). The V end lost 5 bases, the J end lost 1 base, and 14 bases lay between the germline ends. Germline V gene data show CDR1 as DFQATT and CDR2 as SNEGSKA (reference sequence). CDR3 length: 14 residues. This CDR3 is CSAGLQGSQETQYF. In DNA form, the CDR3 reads TGCAGTGCTGGCCTACAGGGATCCCAAGAGACCCAGTACTTC.

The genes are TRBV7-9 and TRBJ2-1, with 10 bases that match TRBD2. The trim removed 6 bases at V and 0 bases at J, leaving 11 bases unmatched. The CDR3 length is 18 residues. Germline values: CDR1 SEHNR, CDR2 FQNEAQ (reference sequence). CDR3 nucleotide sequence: TGTGCCAGCAGTCCACCTAGCGGGAGTAGGAGCTCCTACAATGAGCAGTTCTTC. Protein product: CASSPPSGSRSSYNEQFF. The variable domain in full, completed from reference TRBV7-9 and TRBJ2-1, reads DTGVSQNPRHKITKRGQNVTFRCDPISEHNRLYWYRQTLGQGPEFLTYFQNEAQLEKSRLLSDRFSAERPKGSFSTLEIQRTEQGDSAMYLCASSPPSGSRSSYNEQFFGPGTRLTVL.

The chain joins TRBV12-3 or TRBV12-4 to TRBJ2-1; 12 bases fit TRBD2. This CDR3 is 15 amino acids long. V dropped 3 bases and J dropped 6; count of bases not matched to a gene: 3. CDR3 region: CASSFTGLAGNEQFF. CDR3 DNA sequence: TGTGCCAGCAGTTTCACGGGACTAGCGGGCAATGAGCAGTTCTTC.

The CDR3 spells CASSKDRGEEHEQYF. CDR3 DNA sequence: TGTGCCAGCAGCAAGGACAGGGGTGAGGAGCACGAGCAGTACTTC. The chain couples TRBV7-2 to TRBJ2-7; 9 nucleotides align to TRBD1. CDR1 is SGHTA and CDR2 is FQGNSA in the germline V gene. CDR3 size: 15 residues. With 5 bases clipped from V and 5 bases from J, the junction kept 10 bases outside the gene matches. Using reference TRBV7-2 and TRBJ2-7 for the parts outside the CDR3, the full variable domain is GAGVSQSPSNKVTEKGKDVELRCDPISGHTALYWYRQSLGQGLEFLIYFQGNSAPDKSGLPSDRFSAERTGGSVSTLTIQRTQQEDSAVYLCASSKDRGEEHEQYFGPGTRLTVT.

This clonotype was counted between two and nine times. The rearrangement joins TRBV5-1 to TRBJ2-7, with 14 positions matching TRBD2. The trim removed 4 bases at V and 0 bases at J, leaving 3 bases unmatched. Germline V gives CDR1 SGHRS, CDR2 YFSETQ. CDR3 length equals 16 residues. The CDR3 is CASSVTSGGASYEQYF. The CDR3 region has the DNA TGCGCCAGCAGCGTGACTAGCGGGGGGGCCTCCTACGAGCAGTACTTC.

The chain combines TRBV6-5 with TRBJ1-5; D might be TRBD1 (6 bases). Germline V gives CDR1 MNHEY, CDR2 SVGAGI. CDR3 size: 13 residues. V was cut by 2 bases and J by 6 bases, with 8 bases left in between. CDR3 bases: TGTGCCAGCAGTTACGTACAGGGTCAGCCCCAGCATTTT. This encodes CASSYVQGQPQHF.

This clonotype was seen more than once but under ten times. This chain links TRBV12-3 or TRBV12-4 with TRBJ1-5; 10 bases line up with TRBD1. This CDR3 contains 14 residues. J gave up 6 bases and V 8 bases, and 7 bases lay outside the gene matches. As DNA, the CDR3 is TGTGCCAGCTCTAAGACAGGGGGCGGTCAGCCCCAGCATTTT. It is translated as CASSKTGGGQPQHF.

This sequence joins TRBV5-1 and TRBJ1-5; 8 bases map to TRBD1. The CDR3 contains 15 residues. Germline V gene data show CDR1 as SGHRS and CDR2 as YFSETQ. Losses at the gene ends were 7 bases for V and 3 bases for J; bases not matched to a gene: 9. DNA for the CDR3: TGCGCCAGCCTCCCCGACAGGGGAATCAATCAGCCCCAGCATTTT. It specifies CASLPDRGINQPQHF.

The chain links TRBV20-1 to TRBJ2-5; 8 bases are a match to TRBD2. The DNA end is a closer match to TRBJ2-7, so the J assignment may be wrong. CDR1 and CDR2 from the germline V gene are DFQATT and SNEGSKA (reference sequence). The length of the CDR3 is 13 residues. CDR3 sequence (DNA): TGCAGTGCCCCTAGCGGGCTTGCCTACGAGCAGTACTTC. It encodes CSAPSGLAYEQYF.

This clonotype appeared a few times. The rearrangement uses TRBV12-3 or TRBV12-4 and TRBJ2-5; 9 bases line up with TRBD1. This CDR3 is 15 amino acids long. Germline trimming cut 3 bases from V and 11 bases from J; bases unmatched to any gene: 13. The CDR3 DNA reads TGTGCCAGCAGTTTCCCACAGGGGGCTCCGGGTGAGCAGTACTTC. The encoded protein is CASSFPQGAPGEQYF.

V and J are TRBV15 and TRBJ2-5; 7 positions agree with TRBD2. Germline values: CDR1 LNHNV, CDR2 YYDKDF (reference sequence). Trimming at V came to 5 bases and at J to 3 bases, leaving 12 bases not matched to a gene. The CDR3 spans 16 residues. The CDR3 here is CATSFLWGGSEETQYF. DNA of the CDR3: TGTGCCACCAGCTTCCTTTGGGGCGGGAGCGAAGAGACCCAGTACTTC. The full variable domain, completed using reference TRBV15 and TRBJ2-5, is DAMVIQNPRYQVTQFGKPVTLSCSQTLNHNVMYWYQQKSSQAPKLLFHYYDKDFNNEADTPDNFQSRRPNTSFCFLDIRSPGLGDTAMYLCATSFLWGGSEETQYFGPGTRLLVL.

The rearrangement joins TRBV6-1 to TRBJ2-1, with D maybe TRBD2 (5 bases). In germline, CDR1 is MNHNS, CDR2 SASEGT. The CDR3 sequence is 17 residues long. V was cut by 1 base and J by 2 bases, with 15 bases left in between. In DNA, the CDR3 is TGTGCCAGCAGTGAAGGGTGGTTTCACGGGACCTACAATGAGCAGTTCTTC. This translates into CASSEGWFHGTYNEQFF.

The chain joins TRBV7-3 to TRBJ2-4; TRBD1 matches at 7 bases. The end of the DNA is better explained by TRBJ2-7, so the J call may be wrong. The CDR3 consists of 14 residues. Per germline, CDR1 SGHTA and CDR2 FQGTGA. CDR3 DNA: TGTGCCAGCAGCTGCAGGGGACAGTCCTACGAGCAGTACTTC. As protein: CASSCRGQSYEQYF.